These 9 T cell receptor beta chains were sequenced from one sample in a study of identical twins. MiXCR, applied by TCRdb to the 5' RACE reads, yields one record per CDR3 protein. Of 1.5 million or so distinct CDR3 sequences listed, less than 40% are singletons. Sequencing was done on a sample of cord blood. The source is a newborn girl in good health.

This clonotype was detected only a few times. V is TRBV12-3 or TRBV12-4 and J is TRBJ2-5, with D possibly TRBD2 on 6 matching bases. The CDR3 loop spans 13 amino acids. With 6 bases removed from V and 3 bases from J, the gap between germline ends came to 11 bases. CDR3 nucleotides: TGTGCCAGCAGAGGGACTGCAAAAGAGACCCAGTACTTC. Amino acid sequence: CASRGTAKETQYF.

The rearrangement uses TRBV7-2 and TRBJ2-3; 7 bases fit TRBD2. V was clipped by 3 bases and J by 0 bases; unmatched bases: 9. Germline V gene lookup returns CDR1 SGHTA and CDR2 FQGNSA. This CDR3 is built from 17 residues. The CDR3 nucleotides are TGTGCCAGCAGCTTCGGAGCGGGGATAACTAGCACAGATACGCAGTATTTT. Translation gives CASSFGAGITSTDTQYF.

This clonotype was seen a few times. The genes are TRBV27 and TRBJ2-1; TRBD2 might be the D (5 bases). Germline CDR1 MNHEY, CDR2 SMNVEV (reference sequence). Trimming left V 2 bases short and J 10 bases short, with 15 bases between. CDR3 length: 14 amino acids. CDR3 sequence (DNA): TGTGCCAGCAGTTTAGGAACTAGTCAACGGGAGCAGTTCTTC. Translating it yields CASSLGTSQREQFF.

The gene calls are TRBV12-3 or TRBV12-4 and TRBJ2-3; 10 bases are a match to TRBD1. The length of the CDR3 is 15 residues. V shed 1 base, J shed 4 bases, and the junction held 2 bases outside the gene matches. In DNA, the CDR3 is TGTGCCAGCAGTTTAGGGACAGGGGGGCCAGATACGCAGTATTTT. It codes for CASSLGTGGPDTQYF.

This clonotype has only a few counts. This sequence joins TRBV3-1 and TRBJ1-1, with 7 bases identical to TRBD1. Trimming took 3 bases from V and 2 from J; bases not matched to a gene: 3. The CDR3 contains 14 residues. The germline CDR1 and CDR2 sequences are LGHDT and YNNKEL (reference sequence). This CDR3 reads CASSHGTENTEAFF. The CDR3 nucleotides are TGTGCCAGCAGCCACGGGACAGAAAACACTGAAGCTTTCTTT.

At least ten counts were recorded for this clonotype. This chain uses TRBV10-3 with TRBJ2-3, with TRBD1 identical over 7 bases. V shed 5 bases, J shed 2 bases, and the junction held 4 bases outside the gene matches. Germline CDR1 reads ENHRY; CDR2 reads SYGVKD. CDR3 size: 14 residues. CDR3 coding DNA: TGTGCCATCAGTCACGGACAGGCCACAGATACGCAGTATTTT. It encodes CAISHGQATDTQYF.

The gene calls are TRBV2 and TRBJ2-1; TRBD1 matches 9 bases. Trimming took 6 bases from V and 4 from J; bases not matched to a gene: 19. Looked up from germline, CDR1 is SNHLY and CDR2 is FYNNEI. The CDR3 extends over 19 amino acids. CDR3 nucleotide sequence: TGTGCCAGCAGACCCAGCACCTCACAGGGGGCGCTTTGGTACAATGAGCAGTTCTTC. Amino acids: CASRPSTSQGALWYNEQFF.

The genes are TRBV10-3 and TRBJ1-6; a weak D match, TRBD1 (5 bases). The CDR3 has 15 amino acids. Germline CDR1 and CDR2: ENHRY and SYGVKD. The V end lost 6 bases, the J end lost 10 bases, and 19 bases lay between the germline ends. The CDR3 DNA follows: TGTGCCATCAGCCGCGGGGAGGGGCGAGGATCACCCCTCCACTTT. Its protein product is CAISRGEGRGSPLHF.

This clonotype has more than one count but fewer than ten. This chain links TRBV10-3 with TRBJ2-3; D is unresolved. The V and J ends lost 2 bases and 5 bases respectively, with 5 bases between them. Germline lookup yields CDR1 ENHRY and CDR2 SYGVKD. This CDR3 has 12 residues. Here the CDR3 DNA reads TGTGCCATCAGTGAGGTTGTAGATACGCAGTATTTT. Protein sequence: CAISEVVDTQYF.